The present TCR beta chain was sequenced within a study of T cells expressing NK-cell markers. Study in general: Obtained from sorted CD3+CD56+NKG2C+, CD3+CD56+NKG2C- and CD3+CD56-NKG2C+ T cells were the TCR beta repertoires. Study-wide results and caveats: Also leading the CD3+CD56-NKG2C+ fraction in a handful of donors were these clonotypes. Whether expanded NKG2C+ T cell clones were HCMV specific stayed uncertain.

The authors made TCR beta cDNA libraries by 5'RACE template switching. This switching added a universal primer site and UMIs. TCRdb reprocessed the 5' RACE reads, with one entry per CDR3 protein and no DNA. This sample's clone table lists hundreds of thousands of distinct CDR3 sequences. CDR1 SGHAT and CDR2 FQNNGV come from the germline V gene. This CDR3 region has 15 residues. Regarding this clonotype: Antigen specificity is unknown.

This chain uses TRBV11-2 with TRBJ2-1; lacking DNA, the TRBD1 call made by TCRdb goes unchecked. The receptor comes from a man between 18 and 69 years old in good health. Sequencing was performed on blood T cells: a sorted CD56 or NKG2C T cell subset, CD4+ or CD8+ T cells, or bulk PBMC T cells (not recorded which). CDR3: CASSHLQGGYNEQFF.